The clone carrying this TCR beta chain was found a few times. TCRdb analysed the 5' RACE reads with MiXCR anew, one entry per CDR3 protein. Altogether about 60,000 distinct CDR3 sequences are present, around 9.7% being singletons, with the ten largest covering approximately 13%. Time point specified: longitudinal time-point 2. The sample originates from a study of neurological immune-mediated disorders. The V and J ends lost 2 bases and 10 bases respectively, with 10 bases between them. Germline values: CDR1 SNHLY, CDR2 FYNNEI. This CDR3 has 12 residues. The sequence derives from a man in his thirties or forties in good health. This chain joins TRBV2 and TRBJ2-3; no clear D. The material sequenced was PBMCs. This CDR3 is CASSESQLSQYF. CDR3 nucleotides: TGTGCCAGCAGTGAAAGCCAACTCTCGCAGTATTTT.